The clone carrying this TCR beta chain has a count of ten or more. Its matching antigen is unknown. PBMCs were derived from approximately 10 ml fresh peripheral blood. This sample was included in a study of T cells in Graves' hyperthyroidism and ophthalmopathy. The study, taken as a whole, reports: Expanded thyroid clonotypes (above 0.001) were mostly also found in blood.

The CDR3 runs to 15 residues. Germline assignment: CDR1 GTSNPN and CDR2 SVGIG (reference sequence). Deletions cut 1 base from V and 8 bases from J, with 18 bases between. The CDR3 regions of TCR beta were amplified from RNA transcripts. First-round RT-PCR of the TCR CDR3 relied on the HTBI primer set. A single record per CDR3 protein comes from TCRdb applying MiXCR to the multiplex PCR reads. The sample comprises approximately 700,000 distinct CDR3 sequences, less than 20% of which are singletons, and under 8.5% rests with the top ten. This chain joins TRBV30 and TRBJ2-1; D might be TRBD1 (5 bases). The TCR originated in a man younger than 35 with Graves' hyperthyroidism. Sequencing input: blood. As DNA, the CDR3 is TGTGCCTGGAGTGAAAGGGGAAGCCTTGACGATGAGCAGTTCTTC. It specifies CAWSERGSLDDEQFF.